This T cell receptor beta chain was captured in a study of cytomegalovirus exposure and HLA in healthy donors. Study summary: Unique TCRs from HLA-typed donors, roughly 89 million of them, were held in an early data release. The Caucasian-associated ancestry cluster held roughly 84% of 350 to 450 genotyped donors.

The ends were cut back, 7 bases at V and 6 bases at J, with 16 bases in the middle. Per germline, CDR1 GTSNPN and CDR2 SVGIG (reference sequence). The CDR3 covers 13 residues. PCR primers comprised 60 Vbeta and 13 Jbeta primers. The data were produced by immunoSEQ multiplex PCR, yet TCRdb's version contains in-frame clones alone and is incomplete. The sample consists of some 100,000 clones, roughly 58% of them appearing once. V usage is TRBV30 and J usage is TRBJ1-3; D might be TRBD1 (5 bases). Input material: PBMCs. The sequence came from a woman aged 30 to 39 in good health and CMV-seropositive. The CDR3 reads CASFTGGLNTIYF. In DNA, the CDR3 is TGTGCCTCATTCACGGGGGGGTTAAACACCATATATTTT.